This entry lists 31 T cell receptor beta chains sequenced from one sample in a study of blood T cells in healthy people across ages. Primers used in a second PCR of about 6 to 12 cycles were a sample-barcoded 5' primer and a J-beta primer mix. TCRdb passed the 5' RACE reads through MiXCR, listing each CDR3 protein once. The sample records roughly 1.5 million distinct CDR3 sequences, 35% to 45% being singletons. The source material was blood. These receptor sequences come from a woman between 18 and 30 years old in good health.

This clonotype was detected a few times. This chain uses TRBV4-3 with TRBJ2-1, with TRBD1 as a possible D gene (6 bases). Germline V gene sequence: CDR1 LGHNA, CDR2 YSLEER. The CDR3 is 16 amino acids. V was cut by 0 bases and J by 5 bases, with 14 bases left in between. CDR3 coding DNA: TGCGCCAGCAGCCAAGACTTCCGACAGGCTGACAATGAGCAGTTCTTC. Translated: CASSQDFRQADNEQFF.

The chain links TRBV7-2 to TRBJ2-4, with 12 nucleotides matching TRBD2. Trimming at V came to 2 bases and at J to 13 bases, leaving 9 bases not matched to a gene. There are 15 residues in the CDR3. Germline lookup yields CDR1 SGHTA and CDR2 FQGNSA. The CDR3 DNA reads as TGTGCCAGCAGCTTACTAGCGGGAGGGCCAGGGGAGCAGTACTTC. This sequence encodes CASSLLAGGPGEQYF.

The DNA for the CDR3 is TGTGCCAGCAGCCAAGATGGTTCGACTAACATGAACACTGAAGCTTTCTTT. It translates to CASSQDGSTNMNTEAFF. V is TRBV4-2 and J is TRBJ1-1; D remains ambiguous. The V and J ends lost 0 bases and 0 bases respectively, with 14 bases between them. The germline gives CDR1 LGHNA, CDR2 YNFKEQ. The CDR3 length is 17 residues.

This clonotype came up a few times. The chain links TRBV27 to TRBJ1-1; 10 bases fit TRBD1. In germline, CDR1 is MNHEY, CDR2 SMNVEV (reference sequence). The CDR3 has 15 residues. V gave up 0 bases and J gave up 7 bases; unmatched junction bases: 5. The CDR3 sequence is CASSLSRTGGNEAFF. CDR3 DNA sequence: TGTGCCAGCAGTTTATCGCGGACAGGGGGTAATGAAGCTTTCTTT.

CDR3 DNA: TGCGCCAGCAGCCAAGAAGCATCAGCGGGACTAGCGGGGTACAATGAGCAGTTCTTC. It codes for CASSQEASAGLAGYNEQFF. The chain is built from TRBV4-3 and TRBJ2-1; 13 bases match TRBD2. The CDR3 has 19 amino acids. The germline V gene encodes CDR1 LGHNA and CDR2 YSLEER. The trim removed 0 bases at V and 4 bases at J, leaving 9 bases unmatched.

The chain uses TRBV4-2 and TRBJ2-7; D is tentatively TRBD1 or TRBD2 (6 bases each). V gave up 1 base and J gave up 5 bases, with 21 bases separating them. The CDR3 length is 17 residues. Per germline, CDR1 LGHNA and CDR2 YNFKEQ. The CDR3 here is CASSQVTTGGRPDEQYF. CDR3 DNA: TGTGCCAGCAGCCAAGTCACTACCGGGGGCCGCCCCGACGAGCAGTACTTC.

This clonotype has more than one count but fewer than ten. The chain links TRBV28 to TRBJ2-3; the D is unclear. V lost 5 bases to trimming and J lost 2 bases, with 23 bases between them. The CDR3 totals 18 residues. The germline CDR1 and CDR2 sequences are MDHEN and SYDVKM. Here the CDR3 reads CASSSGVGPSVITDTQYF. The DNA for the CDR3 is TGTGCCAGCAGTAGTGGAGTGGGCCCCTCAGTAATCACAGATACGCAGTATTTT.

The chain links TRBV4-2 to TRBJ2-4, with TRBD2 as a possible D gene (6 bases). The end of the DNA is better explained by TRBJ2-7, so the J call may be wrong. CDR1 is LGHNA and CDR2 is YNFKEQ in the germline V gene. This CDR3 region has 16 residues. CDR3 sequence: CASSPRFREIGDEQYF. CDR3 DNA sequence: TGTGCCAGCAGCCCAAGATTTCGGGAGATTGGGGACGAGCAGTACTTC.

The chain recombines TRBV4-2 with TRBJ2-7, with D possibly being TRBD2 (5 bases). V dropped 1 base and J dropped 0 bases, with 10 bases sitting between them. The germline gives CDR1 LGHNA, CDR2 YNFKEQ. The CDR3 has 15 amino acids. In DNA, the CDR3 is TGTGCCAGCAGCCAAGTCCAAGCGGACTCCTACGAGCAGTACTTC. As protein: CASSQVQADSYEQYF.

The sample holds a few counts of this clonotype. This chain joins TRBV19 and TRBJ2-1, with TRBD1 matching 11 bases. Trimming at V came to 4 bases and at J to 8 bases, leaving 4 bases not matched to a gene. Germline assignment: CDR1 LNHDA and CDR2 SQIVND (reference sequence). CDR3 length equals 14 residues. In nucleotides, the CDR3 is TGTGCCAGTAGTACCGGACAGGGGGCCTATGAGCAGTTCTTC. Translated: CASSTGQGAYEQFF.

This clonotype was recorded a few times. The gene calls are TRBV20-1 and TRBJ2-2; 11 nucleotides agree with TRBD2. CDR1 and CDR2 from the germline V gene are DFQATT and SNEGSKA (reference sequence). This CDR3 contains 16 residues. Germline trimming cut 4 bases from V and 0 bases from J; bases unmatched to any gene: 4. In DNA, the CDR3 is TGCAGTGCTACTAGCGGGAGGACCTCGAACACCGGGGAGCTGTTTTTT. This gives the protein CSATSGRTSNTGELFF.

This clonotype was seen at least ten times. The gene calls are TRBV7-2 and TRBJ1-2; the D is unclear. The germline gives CDR1 SGHTA, CDR2 FQGNSA. The CDR3 runs 15 residues. The V end was cut by 5 bases, the J end by 2 bases, with 15 bases between. The chain's CDR3 is CASSPGWGGNYGYTF. For the CDR3, the DNA is TGTGCCAGCAGCCCCGGGTGGGGTGGGAACTATGGCTACACCTTC.

The chain carries TRBV20-1 and TRBJ2-3; D remains unclear. In germline, CDR1 is DFQATT, CDR2 SNEGSKA (reference sequence). This CDR3 has 14 amino acids. V dropped 4 bases and J dropped 0 bases, with 11 bases sitting between them. The CDR3 DNA reads as TGCAGTGCTACATTAGACCCAAGCACAGATACGCAGTATTTT. Amino acids: CSATLDPSTDTQYF.

A note on this clonotype: A read error may account for a junction end that differs from germline. The V gene is TRBV20-1, the J gene TRBJ1-4; no definite D call. This CDR3 comprises 14 residues. Looked up from germline, CDR1 is DFQATT and CDR2 is SNEGSKA (reference sequence). CDR3 nucleotide sequence: TGCAGTGCCCCCCCGGGCCGGACTAGTGAAAAACTGTTTTTT. This sequence encodes CSAPPGRTSEKLFF.

In this sample, this clonotype turned up a few times. The V and J genes are TRBV7-2 and TRBJ2-5; D unresolved. The CDR3 loop spans 14 amino acids. V was shortened by 2 bases and J by 5 bases, with 12 bases between the two germline ends. The germline V gene has CDR1 SGHTA and CDR2 FQGNSA. CDR3 nucleotides: TGTGCCAGCAGCTTACACCAATCGAGGGAGACCCAGTACTTC. It specifies CASSLHQSRETQYF.

J is TRBJ2-5 and V is TRBV5-5; 9 nucleotides agree with TRBD1. The J call is uncertain, as TRBJ2-7 better fits the DNA end. CDR1 and CDR2 (germline): SGHKS, YYEKEE (reference sequence). This CDR3 is 15 amino acids long. Here the CDR3 DNA reads TGTGCCAGCAGCTTCATGGGACAGGGTGTCTACGAGCAGTACTTC. It specifies CASSFMGQGVYEQYF.

This clonotype was seen more than once but under ten times. This CDR3 is CASSSPNRGEKLFF. The CDR3 coding sequence is TGTGCCAGCAGCTCCCCGAACAGGGGGGAAAAACTGTTTTTT. The chain couples TRBV7-6 to TRBJ1-4; 8 positions match TRBD1. Germline V CDR1 and CDR2: SGHVS, FNYEAQ. With 4 bases clipped from V and 8 bases from J, the junction kept 6 bases outside the gene matches. The length of the CDR3 is 14 residues. The full variable domain, in which reference TRBV7-6 and TRBJ1-4 provide the parts outside the CDR3, is GAGVSQSPRYKVTKRGQDVALRCDPISGHVSLYWYRQALGQGPEFLTYFNYEAQQDKSGLPNDRFSAERPEGSISTLTIQRTEQRDSAMYRCASSSPNRGEKLFFGSGTQLSVL.

This clonotype came up many times. V and J are TRBV29-1 and TRBJ1-2; no reliable D call. This CDR3 spans 16 amino acids. V lost 0 bases, J lost 4 bases, and 18 bases lay in between. The germline gives CDR1 SQVTM, CDR2 ANQGSEA. For the CDR3, the DNA is TGCAGCGTTGAAGATCCGGATAGGTGGCTGGGCTATGGCTACACCTTC. Translating gives CSVEDPDRWLGYGYTF.

J is TRBJ1-5 and V is TRBV2; D is unclear. Germline V gene data show CDR1 as SNHLY and CDR2 as FYNNEI. The CDR3 has 18 amino acids. The V end was cut by 1 base, the J end by 0 bases, with 16 bases between. CDR3 DNA: TGTGCCAGCAGTGAAGATCCCCCCACCAGATATAGCAATCAGCCCCAGCATTTT. It encodes CASSEDPPTRYSNQPQHF.

The V call is TRBV12-5, the J call TRBJ2-3, with unresolved D. Trimming removed 4 bases at V and 0 bases at J, with 11 bases between. Germline CDR1 is LGHNT and CDR2 is FRNRAP. The length of the CDR3 is 15 residues. The CDR3 sequence is CASGSYVGSTDTQYF. Here the CDR3 DNA reads TGTGCTAGTGGTTCGTACGTTGGCAGCACAGATACGCAGTATTTT.

This clonotype was observed a single time. The CDR3 DNA is TGTGCCAGCAGCCGCGATACCCGCGTGGAAGCTTTCTTT. It is translated as CASSRDTRVEAFF. This rearrangement joins TRBV7-2 to TRBJ1-1; D gene ambiguous. The CDR3 spans 13 residues. V was trimmed by 5 bases and J by 8 bases, leaving 15 bases between them. Germline loops: CDR1 SGHTA, CDR2 FQGNSA. Filled out from reference TRBV7-2 and TRBJ1-1, the complete variable domain reads GAGVSQSPSNKVTEKGKDVELRCDPISGHTALYWYRQSLGQGLEFLIYFQGNSAPDKSGLPSDRFSAERTGGSVSTLTIQRTQQEDSAVYLCASSRDTRVEAFFGQGTRLTVV.

This sequence joins TRBV15 and TRBJ2-7, with 10 bases that match TRBD2. Judging by the DNA end, TRBJ2-5 fits better; the J call may be wrong. Germline CDR1 LNHNV, CDR2 YYDKDF (reference sequence). The CDR3 is made up of 18 amino acids. CDR3 DNA: TGTGCCACCAGCAAACTCTTGGAAGCGGGAGGGCCTAGGGAGACCCAGTACTTC. This encodes CATSKLLEAGGPRETQYF.

The chain employs TRBV12-3 or TRBV12-4 and TRBJ2-1, with TRBD1 matching 8 bases. The length of the CDR3 is 16 residues. Trimming took 10 bases from V and 2 from J; bases not matched to a gene: 13. The CDR3 region has the DNA TGTGCCATCGCCCCGGTCAACAGGGGGGCCTACAATGAGCAGTTCTTC. This translates into CAIAPVNRGAYNEQFF.

The J gene is TRBJ2-1, the V gene TRBV29-1; the match to TRBD2 covers 12 bases. CDR1 SQVTM and CDR2 ANQGSEA come from the germline V gene. The CDR3 loop spans 21 amino acids. The trim removed 7 bases at V and 0 bases at J, leaving 22 bases unmatched. The CDR3 coding sequence is TGCAGCGCTGACATTGACCCGTTTGGGACTAGCGGGCGGAGCTCCTACAATGAGCAGTTCTTC. Protein: CSADIDPFGTSGRSSYNEQFF.

The J gene is TRBJ2-4, the V gene TRBV28, with D hard to call. The J call may be incorrect, as the DNA end agrees better with TRBJ2-7. The germline V gene encodes CDR1 MDHEN and CDR2 SYDVKM. The CDR3 contains 14 residues. CDR3 coding DNA: TGTGCCAGCAGTTTATTCGAGAGAACCAACGAGCAGTACTTC. It translates to CASSLFERTNEQYF.

The chain has TRBV7-2 and TRBJ2-3; possibly TRBD2 for D (6 bases). The CDR3 consists of 16 residues. Looked up from germline, CDR1 is SGHTA and CDR2 is FQGNSA. V gave up 5 bases and J gave up 6 bases, with 21 bases separating them. The CDR3, as DNA: TGTGCCAGCAGCGGCCGGAGGGGTGCGCTGCAGGATACGCAGTATTTT. It is translated as CASSGRRGALQDTQYF.

V and J are TRBV7-9 and TRBJ2-6; D is perhaps TRBD1 or TRBD2 (6 bases each). The CDR3 is made up of 20 amino acids. V lost 5 bases and J lost 0, with 23 bases in between. Germline V gene data show CDR1 as SEHNR and CDR2 as FQNEAQ (reference sequence). CDR3 sequence: CASSHHSWTAGFSGANVLTF. The CDR3 nucleotides are TGTGCCAGCAGCCATCATTCCTGGACAGCGGGCTTCTCTGGGGCCAACGTCCTGACTTTC.

The V and J genes are TRBV6-6 and TRBJ2-1, with D perhaps matching TRBD1 (5 bases). V was trimmed by 3 bases and J by 6 bases, leaving 21 bases between them. In germline, CDR1 is MNHNY, CDR2 SVGAGI (reference sequence). The CDR3 is 17 amino acids. CDR3 sequence: CASSYKGRAPETNEQFF. The CDR3 DNA reads TGTGCCAGCAGTTATAAAGGCAGGGCCCCCGAAACCAATGAGCAGTTCTTC.

A few counts support this clonotype. The chain is built from TRBV12-5 and TRBJ1-5; D possibly corresponds to TRBD1 (6 bases). There are 14 residues in the CDR3. V was pared by 1 base and J by 6 bases, with 10 bases between. Germline lookup yields CDR1 LGHNT and CDR2 FRNRAP. CDR3 coding DNA: TGTGCTAGTGGTTTGGCCCAGGGGTTTCAGCCCCAGCATTTT. Its translation: CASGLAQGFQPQHF.

This rearrangement joins TRBV20-1 to TRBJ2-3; D may be TRBD1 (6 bases). The CDR3 totals 12 residues. The V end lost 3 bases, the J end lost 14 bases, and 18 bases lay between the germline ends. The V gene's germline CDR1 is DFQATT and CDR2 SNEGSKA (reference sequence). As DNA, the CDR3 is TGCAGTGCTAGCGCCCCACAGGGATACGCGTATTTT. Translation: CSASAPQGYAYF.

This clonotype turned up a few times. The chain recombines TRBV29-1 with TRBJ1-5; D call uncertain. This CDR3 is 14 amino acids long. Trimming left V 3 bases short and J 0 bases short, with 9 bases between. CDR1 is SQVTM and CDR2 is ANQGSEA in the germline V gene. CDR3 protein: CSVEDSYSNQPQHF. CDR3 coding DNA: TGCAGCGTTGAGGATTCTTATAGCAATCAGCCCCAGCATTTT.